Described below is a single TCR beta chain sequence and its context. What it binds is not known. These data come from a study of shared clonotypes between healthy human individuals. The study's findings and limits: Non-shared clonotypes had lower generation probabilities than those shared by all four donors. Memory subsets generally showed smaller estimated richness than naive subsets did.

In the authors' methods: Quality scores were absent from the junction-only immunoSEQ sequences, so filtering differed. Generated by immunoSEQ multiplex PCR, the TCRdb table keeps only in-frame clones and is missing some. V, J and clone size reflect that table, while D and trimming were determined from the DNA. The repertoire holds around 1.1 million clones, 75% to 80% seen once, with around 0.6% in the top ten. The receptor comes from a young man in good health. Some clones in this sample may be carry-over from other donors' samples. The sequenced material came from memory CD4+ T cells from PBMCs. Subset specified: CD45RA-negative fraction.

CDR3 coding DNA: TGTGCCATCAGTGAGTTTCCCCCCGGGACTCCAGGGGGGAATGAGCAGTTCTTC. Amino acid sequence: CAISEFPPGTPGGNEQFF. The chain combines TRBV10-3 with TRBJ2-1; the D gene is possibly TRBD1 (7 bases). V lost 1 base to trimming and J lost 7 bases, with 23 bases between them. The CDR3 runs 18 residues. The germline V gene encodes CDR1 ENHRY and CDR2 SYGVKD.